This is a list of T cell receptor beta chains from one sample in a study of T cells in Graves' hyperthyroidism and ophthalmopathy. MiXCR, applied by TCRdb to the multiplex PCR reads, yields one record per CDR3 protein. The top ten clones hold 10% to 12% of a sample with hundreds of thousands of distinct CDR3 sequences, approximately 24% of them seen once. Sample: blood. The receptors were gathered from a woman aged 25 to 39 with Graves' ophthalmopathy. The CDR3 runs from the conserved cysteine through the conserved F or W. A D gene is named only where the DNA matches it firmly. Not every row has a clone size; where given, it reads once, few, many or a size class.

size,V,J,D,CDR3,DNA
few,TRBV20-1,TRBJ2-5,NA,CSAKPPGHRLSGETQYF,TGCAGTGCTAAACCTCCGGGACATCGCCTATCGGGAGAGACCCAGTACTTC
NA,TRBV19,TRBJ2-2,NA,CASSIRWQPWNTGELFF,TGTGCCAGTAGTATAAGATGGCAGCCCTGGAACACCGGGGAGCTGTTTTTT
few,TRBV6-2/TRBV6-3,TRBJ2-3,NA,CASSFQEKADTQYF,TGTGCCAGCAGTTTTCAGGAAAAGGCAGATACGCAGTATTTT
many,TRBV2,TRBJ1-5,NA,CASSDGAGWNQPQHF,TGTGCCAGCAGTGATGGGGCAGGCTGGAATCAGCCCCAGCATTTT
NA,TRBV7-8,TRBJ1-1,NA,CASSPRAHTEAFF,TGTGCCAGCAGCCCGCGGGCCCACACTGAAGCTTTCTTT
NA,TRBV6-5,TRBJ1-1,NA,CASSYGHQGTEAFF,TGTGCCAGCAGTTACGGACACCAGGGCACTGAAGCTTTCTTT
NA,TRBV6-1,TRBJ1-1,NA,CASGGSGTEAFF,TGTGCCAGCGGGGGAAGTGGGACTGAAGCTTTCTTT
many,TRBV27,TRBJ1-2,NA,CASSLSAGEGRLYGYTF,TGTGCCAGCAGTTTATCCGCGGGAGAGGGCCGGTTGTATGGCTACACCTTC
NA,TRBV20-1,TRBJ2-5,NA,CSARDLGQPVETQYF,TGCAGTGCTAGAGATCTCGGACAGCCGGTTGAGACCCAGTACTTC
few,TRBV12-3/TRBV12-4,TRBJ2-7,NA,CASTPRRGHEQYF,TGTGCCAGCACCCCCAGGAGGGGACACGAGCAGTACTTC
few,TRBV28,TRBJ2-2,NA,CASTLGGELSGELFF,TGTGCCAGCACCTTAGGGGGGGAACTTTCCGGGGAGCTGTTTTTT
NA,TRBV2,TRBJ2-7,NA,CASQSRSGNSYEQYF,TGTGCCAGCCAGTCTCGCTCCGGGAACTCCTACGAGCAGTACTTC
many,TRBV20-1,TRBJ2-7,TRBD1,CSAAGKQGIIYEQYF,TGCAGTGCTGCCGGTAAACAGGGGATAATCTACGAGCAGTACTTC
NA,TRBV12-3/TRBV12-4,TRBJ1-2,TRBD1,CASTRTGDYGYTF,TGTGCCAGCACCCGGACAGGGGACTATGGCTACACCTTC
many,TRBV4-2,TRBJ2-7,NA,CASSQGSLYEQYF,TGTGCCAGCAGCCAAGGATCCCTCTACGAGCAGTACTTC
many,TRBV7-9,TRBJ2-7,NA,CASSFGGAQEQYF,TGTGCCAGCAGCTTCGGGGGAGCACAAGAGCAGTACTTC
few,TRBV6-2/TRBV6-3,TRBJ1-1,NA,CASSYPQARTEAFF,TGTGCCAGCAGTTACCCACAGGCGCGCACTGAAGCTTTCTTT
many,TRBV5-5,TRBJ1-2,NA,CASSVQVGPYGYTF,TGTGCCAGCAGCGTACAGGTGGGACCTTATGGCTACACCTTC
NA,TRBV7-2,TRBJ2-4,NA,CASRLGNIQYF,TGTGCCAGCCGTCTCGGAAACATTCAGTACTTC
many,TRBV7-2,TRBJ2-3,NA,CASSSLAPDTQYF,TGTGCCAGCAGCTCTCTAGCCCCAGATACGCAGTATTTT
many,TRBV27,TRBJ2-7,NA,CASRDPGYEQYF,TGTGCCAGCAGGGACCCGGGCTACGAGCAGTACTTC
NA,TRBV6-1,TRBJ2-4,TRBD2,CASSTGTTKAKNIQYF,TGTGCCAGCAGTACCGGGACTACCAAAGCCAAAAACATTCAGTACTTC
few,TRBV3-1,TRBJ1-2,TRBD1,CASSQLSGGYGYTF,TGTGCCAGCAGCCAACTGTCAGGGGGGTATGGCTACACCTTC
NA,TRBV28,TRBJ1-2,NA,CASTSEGDSGYTF,TGTGCCAGCACCTCAGAGGGTGATTCCGGCTACACCTTC
many,TRBV14,TRBJ2-7,NA,CASSQPGTAPYEQYF,TGTGCCAGCAGCCAACCCGGGACGGCGCCCTACGAGCAGTACTTC
NA,TRBV6-1,TRBJ2-4,NA,CASRSAREDIKYF,TGTGCCAGCAGAAGTGCCAGGGAGGACATTAAGTACTTC
NA,TRBV24-1,TRBJ2-4,TRBD2,CATSDSESGLAGGENIQYF,TGTGCCACCAGTGATTCAGAGTCGGGGCTAGCGGGAGGGGAAAACATTCAGTACTTC
many,TRBV18,TRBJ2-7,NA,CASSPGVAAPYEQYF,TGTGCCAGCTCACCAGGGGTAGCGGCCCCCTACGAGCAGTACTTC
NA,TRBV29-1,TRBJ1-2,NA,CSGKGIDGYTF,TGCAGCGGGAAGGGGATAGATGGCTACACCTTC
NA,TRBV18,TRBJ1-1,NA,CASSPQPGRPNTEAFF,TGTGCCAGCTCACCGCAACCGGGACGGCCGAACACTGAAGCTTTCTTT
NA,TRBV12-5,TRBJ1-1,NA,CASGSYRNTEAFF,TGTGCTAGTGGTTCATACAGGAACACTGAAGCTTTCTTT
many,TRBV12-5,TRBJ1-6,NA,CASGLVPSGGGKVSPLHF,TGTGCTAGTGGTTTGGTACCCTCAGGTGGGGGCAAGGTGTCACCCCTCCACTTT
many,TRBV12-3/TRBV12-4,TRBJ1-6,NA,CASSYRENSPLHF,TGTGCCAGCAGTTACAGGGAAAATTCACCCCTCCACTTT
many,TRBV11-1,TRBJ2-7,NA,CASSSVTGARGHEQYF,TGTGCCAGCAGCTCGGTTACGGGGGCGCGGGGTCACGAGCAGTACTTC
many,TRBV19,TRBJ2-7,NA,CASMGESYEQYF,TGTGCCAGTATGGGGGAGTCCTACGAGCAGTACTTC
many,TRBV12-3/TRBV12-4,TRBJ1-2,NA,CASSSGIYGYTF,TGTGCCAGCAGTTCCGGGATCTATGGCTACACCTTC
many,TRBV6-5,TRBJ1-5,TRBD1,CASSRGTGGVQPQHF,TGTGCCAGCAGTCGAGGGACAGGGGGCGTTCAGCCCCAGCATTTT
NA,TRBV9,TRBJ2-5,NA,CASSDRRWGQETQYF,TGTGCCAGCAGCGACCGGAGGTGGGGCCAAGAGACCCAGTACTTC
many,TRBV6-5,TRBJ1-2,TRBD1,CASSYRGQGNGYTF,TGTGCCAGCAGTTACAGGGGACAGGGGAATGGCTACACCTTC
many,TRBV20-1,TRBJ1-2,NA,CSAREGGVGVGYTF,TGCAGTGCTAGAGAGGGGGGGGTCGGGGTCGGCTACACCTTC
many,TRBV7-6,TRBJ2-2,NA,CASSPVGTNTGELFF,TGTGCCAGCAGCCCTGTCGGTACGAACACCGGGGAGCTGTTTTTT
many,TRBV6-5,TRBJ2-7,NA,CASTLGGVEEQYF,TGTGCCAGCACCCTGGGGGGAGTCGAGGAGCAGTACTTC
NA,TRBV6-1,TRBJ1-2,NA,CANGMPGGYTF,TGTGCCAACGGCATGCCGGGAGGCTACACCTTC
many,TRBV2,TRBJ2-2,TRBD2,CASSENPTSGGFGELFF,TGTGCCAGCAGTGAAAACCCGACTAGCGGGGGGTTCGGGGAGCTGTTTTTT
NA,TRBV6-1,TRBJ1-5,NA,CASSVAGGASNQPQHF,TGTGCCAGCAGTGTAGCGGGGGGTGCGAGCAATCAGCCCCAGCATTTT
many,TRBV6-6,TRBJ1-2,NA,CASSYKGYGYTF,TGTGCCAGCAGTTACAAAGGCTATGGCTACACCTTC
NA,TRBV7-8,TRBJ1-5,NA,CASSPQRAGLPQPQHF,TGTGCCAGCAGCCCCCAGCGGGCAGGCCTTCCCCAGCCCCAGCATTTT
many,TRBV28,TRBJ1-1,NA,CASRDPRRANTEAFF,TGTGCCAGCCGGGACCCGAGGCGGGCGAACACTGAAGCTTTCTTT
NA,TRBV28,TRBJ1-1,NA,CASSLGGKTEAFF,TGTGCCAGCAGTTTAGGAGGGAAGACTGAAGCTTTCTTT
many,TRBV28,TRBJ2-7,TRBD1,CASSPTFTGGYEQYF,TGTGCCAGCAGTCCAACCTTCACAGGGGGCTACGAGCAGTACTTC
many,TRBV6-1,TRBJ1-3,TRBD1,CASSAYIGTASGNTIYF,TGTGCCAGCAGTGCGTATATAGGGACAGCATCTGGAAACACCATATATTTT
many,TRBV27,TRBJ1-5,TRBD1,CASRKTGVSQPQHF,TGTGCCAGCAGGAAGACAGGGGTCAGTCAGCCCCAGCATTTT
many,TRBV7-8,TRBJ2-7,TRBD1,CASSLRDRGHEQYF,TGTGCCAGCAGCCTACGGGACAGGGGGCACGAGCAGTACTTC
few,TRBV14,TRBJ2-2,NA,CASSQDNVAGELFF,TGTGCCAGCAGCCAAGATAACGTTGCCGGGGAGCTGTTTTTT
NA,TRBV7-9,TRBJ1-5,NA,CASSTEGDQPQHF,TGTGCCAGCAGCACAGAAGGGGACCAGCCCCAGCATTTT